This T cell receptor (beta chain) was profiled in a study of beta chain features in type 1 diabetes. General study findings and limits: For Type 1 diabetes patients, all four CD4+ subsets carried TCRB CDR3s that were moderately but significantly shorter. The study notes PCR might favor shorter templates equally in patients and controls.

The sequenced template was cDNA made from the entire isolated RNA. Sequenced naive, central memory and regulatory T cell samples produced an average of around 3.8 million reads. Measured with immunoSEQ multiplex PCR; TCRdb has only the in-frame clones, and not every one. Of around 160,000 clones listed, about 8.1% are singletons. CDR3 size: 18 residues. Germline CDR1 and CDR2: SGHAT and FQDESV (reference sequence). Trimming took 2 bases from V and 2 from J, leaving 21 bases between them. Worth noting for this clone: The antigen is not known.

The sample comprised central memory CD4+ T cells from blood. The chain is built from TRBV11-1 and TRBJ1-2; the D is unclear. The TCR was taken from a woman aged 18 to 35 with type 1 diabetes. The CDR3 DNA reads TGTGCCAGCAGCTTAATGGCGGCAGTGCTCCCTAGAAACTATGGCTACACCTTC. It encodes CASSLMAAVLPRNYGYTF.